This record covers a single TCR beta chain. Its target is unknown. This entry comes from a study of blood T cells in healthy people across ages. Study-level findings and limits: A conclusive naive versus antigen-experienced comparison was prevented by the unsorted PBMCs.

CDR3 length: 16 amino acids. V was clipped by 0 bases and J by 1 base, with 12 bases between them. Germline V lookup: CDR1 MGHRA, CDR2 YSYEKL. Donors each provided 8 to 10 milliliters of peripheral blood. The use of a sample-barcoded 5' primer and a J-beta primer mix characterized a second PCR of roughly 6 to 11 cycles. Each CDR3 protein gets one entry after TCRdb re-called the 5' RACE reads with MiXCR. The data show about 1.5 million distinct CDR3 sequences, around 40% seen once. This TCR was recovered from a woman younger than 30 in good health. Sequenced: blood. This sequence joins TRBV4-1 and TRBJ2-5; D not certain. CDR3 amino acids: CASSQDMRAGQETQYF. The CDR3 DNA is TGCGCCAGCAGCCAAGATATGAGAGCTGGCCAAGAGACCCAGTACTTC.